The 19 T cell receptor beta chains reported below all come from one sample, sequenced in a study of blood T cell repertoires in COVID-19. Only in-frame clones appear in the TCRdb table, and some are missing; sequencing was by immunoSEQ multiplex PCR. The table has around 210,000 clones, 70% to 85% seen once. Sequences were obtained from peripheral blood. These receptors were obtained from a woman aged 80 or older with COVID-19, enrolled during active disease.

This clone was observed a single time. The rearrangement joins TRBV19 to TRBJ2-1, with 7 positions matching TRBD2. Germline lookup yields CDR1 LNHDA and CDR2 SQIVND (reference sequence). The CDR3 runs to 12 residues. V shed 6 bases and J 14 bases; nucleotides not matched to a gene: 10. CDR3 DNA: TGTGCCAGTAGGTCGCCTGCGCGGGGGAAGTTCTTC. Protein sequence: CASRSPARGKFF.

The chain links TRBV5-3 to TRBJ2-5; TRBD2 might be the D (6 bases). TRBV5-3 is an ORF for which the function is uncertain. Trimming pared 5 bases from V and 5 bases from J, leaving 16 bases between. This CDR3 is built from 14 residues. The chain's CDR3 is CARRPDHGGETQYF. CDR3 coding DNA: TGTGCCAGAAGGCCGGACCATGGGGGGGAGACCCAGTACTTC.

This clone was counted a single time. The chain is built from TRBV3-1 (or the pseudogene TRBV3-2) and TRBJ2-7, with D hard to call. The CDR3 covers 11 residues. CDR1 is LGHDT and CDR2 is YNNKEL in the germline V gene (reference sequence). Trimming pared 0 bases from V and 7 bases from J, leaving 4 bases between. In DNA form, the CDR3 reads TGTGCCAGCAGCCAAGATCGTGAGCAGTACTTC. Its translation is CASSQDREQYF.

The V gene is TRBV3-1 (or the pseudogene TRBV3-2), the J gene TRBJ1-5; 10 bases are a match to TRBD1. Looked up from germline, CDR1 is LGHDT and CDR2 is YNNKEL (reference sequence). The V gene end was trimmed by 2 bases and the J gene end by 9 bases; junction bases not matched to a gene: 10. This CDR3 contains 16 residues. In DNA form, the CDR3 reads TGTGCCAGCAGCCAACTCGGACAGGGGGGTTTGTGGCCCCAGCATTTT. Its translation is CASSQLGQGGLWPQHF.

The chain employs TRBV7-9 and TRBJ2-7; D remains ambiguous. The V and J ends lost 3 bases and 6 bases respectively, with 9 bases between them. The CDR3 extends over 12 amino acids. The V gene's germline CDR1 is SEHNR and CDR2 FQNEAQ (reference sequence). The CDR3 protein is CASSFTPGEQYF. CDR3 nucleotide sequence: TGTGCCAGCAGCTTTACGCCCGGCGAGCAGTACTTC.

The CDR3 sequence is CASSSGQGNYGYTF. DNA for the CDR3: TGCGCCAGCAGCTCTGGACAGGGGAACTATGGCTACACCTTC. The gene calls are TRBV5-1 and TRBJ1-2; 9 bases match TRBD1. The trim removed 3 bases at V and 2 bases at J, leaving 2 bases unmatched. This CDR3 is built from 14 residues. Germline V lookup: CDR1 SGHRS, CDR2 YFSETQ. The variable domain in full, completed from reference TRBV5-1 and TRBJ1-2, reads KAGVTQTPRYLIKTRGQQVTLSCSPISGHRSVSWYQQTPGQGLQFLFEYFSETQRNKGNFPGRFSGRQFSNSRSEMNVSTLELGDSALYLCASSSGQGNYGYTFGSGTRLTVV.

This chain connects TRBV2 to TRBJ2-1; 8 nucleotides agree with TRBD1. The CDR3 spans 13 residues. Germline assignment: CDR1 SNHLY and CDR2 FYNNEI. The J segment lost 6 bases and the V segment lost 7 bases, leaving 5 bases of the junction unmatched. For the CDR3, the DNA is TGTGCCAGCATCTCCGGACAGGGCAATGAGCAGTTCTTC. Its protein product is CASISGQGNEQFF.

V and J are TRBV9 and TRBJ2-2; unclear D gene. This CDR3 has 16 amino acids. V was clipped by 0 bases and J by 3 bases, with 12 bases between them. Germline values: CDR1 SGDLS, CDR2 YYNGEE. The CDR3 here is CASSVAYVSDTGELFF. In DNA, the CDR3 is TGTGCCAGCAGCGTAGCTTATGTGAGCGACACCGGGGAGCTGTTTTTT.

The chain joins TRBV5-5 to TRBJ1-5; D gene unclear. Trimming cost V 1 base and J 4 bases, with 3 bases left between them. The CDR3 length is 12 residues. Germline CDR1 and CDR2: SGHKS and YYEKEE (reference sequence). CDR3 residues: CASSLSNQPQHF. In DNA form, the CDR3 reads TGTGCCAGCAGCTTGTCTAATCAGCCCCAGCATTTT.

This chain joins TRBV18 and TRBJ2-1; perhaps TRBD1 as D (6 bases). CDR1 is KGHSH and CDR2 is LQKENI in the germline V gene. The CDR3 contains 14 residues. Trimming removed 6 bases from V and 10 bases from J, with 19 bases in between. Here the CDR3 DNA reads TGTGCCAGCTCGCCCGGGGCAGGGGATCGGGAGCAGTTCTTC. This codes for CASSPGAGDREQFF.

The chain links TRBV19 to TRBJ2-3; TRBD1 agrees at 8 bases. CDR1 is LNHDA and CDR2 is SQIVND in the germline V gene (reference sequence). J was trimmed by 1 base and V by 6 bases; bases with no gene match: 9. This CDR3 is 16 amino acids long. As DNA, the CDR3 is TGTGCCAGTAGCACTGACAGGGGCTATCGCACAGATACGCAGTATTTT. This codes for CASSTDRGYRTDTQYF. The entire variable domain, with the rest obtained from reference TRBV19 and TRBJ2-3, is as follows: DGGITQSPKYLFRKEGQNVTLSCEQNLNHDAMYWYRQDPGQGLRLIYYSQIVNDFQKGDIAEGYSVSREKKESFPLTVTSAQKNPTAFYLCASSTDRGYRTDTQYFGPGTRLTVL.

This clone occurred a few times. The J gene is TRBJ2-7, the V gene TRBV7-9, with 7 bases fitting TRBD1. This CDR3 region has 16 residues. CDR1 and CDR2 (germline): SEHNR, FQNEAQ (reference sequence). V dropped 5 bases and J dropped 4; count of bases not matched to a gene: 14. CDR3 protein: CASSNRDSPRPYEQYF. Written as DNA, the CDR3 is TGTGCCAGCAGCAACCGGGACAGCCCAAGACCTTACGAGCAGTACTTC.

J is TRBJ1-1 and V is TRBV11-2, with D perhaps TRBD1 (6 bases). V dropped 4 bases and J dropped 4 bases, with 16 bases sitting between them. This CDR3 spans 15 amino acids. Germline-derived CDR1 and CDR2 are SGHAT and FQNNGV. CDR3 loop: CASSSRGFRSTEAFF. The CDR3 bases are TGTGCCAGCAGCTCCAGGGGATTCCGAAGCACTGAAGCTTTCTTT.

This chain connects TRBV9 to TRBJ2-2; TRBD1 aligns across 7 bases. The V and J ends lost 2 bases and 7 bases, in that order; junction bases with no gene match: 17. Germline V gene sequence: CDR1 SGDLS, CDR2 YYNGEE. The length of the CDR3 is 18 residues. The DNA for the CDR3 is TGTGCCAGCAGCGTTCATCGAACAGGGGTGCAGGGCATCGGGGAGCTGTTTTTT. It translates to CASSVHRTGVQGIGELFF.

This sequence joins TRBV11-3 and TRBJ2-1; D is unresolved. Germline-derived CDR1 and CDR2 are SGHNT and YENEEA. The CDR3 sequence is 15 residues long. Trimming shortened V by 0 bases and J by 5 bases, and 11 bases separated the two germline ends. CDR3 DNA sequence: TGTGCCAGCAGCTTAGATAGTGCCCCCCACAATGAGCAGTTCTTC. This gives the protein CASSLDSAPHNEQFF.

The chain joins TRBV6-5 to TRBJ2-7; D not certain. Germline lookup yields CDR1 MNHEY and CDR2 SVGAGI. There are 12 residues in the CDR3. V was trimmed by 7 bases and J by 3 bases, leaving 10 bases between them. The CDR3: CASTVTDYEQYF. The CDR3 DNA follows: TGTGCCAGCACCGTGACTGACTACGAGCAGTACTTC.

The chain couples TRBV7-9 to TRBJ1-2; 8 nucleotides agree with TRBD1. V lost 8 bases and J lost 8; bases outside the gene matches: 13. Germline V gene data show CDR1 as SEHNR and CDR2 as FQNEAQ (reference sequence). This CDR3 has 14 amino acids. The CDR3 sequence is CASRPTGVQEGYTF. DNA of the CDR3: TGTGCCAGCCGACCGACAGGGGTTCAGGAAGGCTACACCTTC.

V and J are TRBV11-2 and TRBJ2-5, with D maybe TRBD2 (5 bases). V gave up 5 bases and J gave up 5 bases, with 12 bases separating them. Germline CDR1 reads SGHAT; CDR2 reads FQNNGV. This CDR3 has 13 residues. This CDR3 reads CASSPGERETQYF. The CDR3 coding sequence is TGTGCCAGCAGCCCCGGTGAGCGGGAGACCCAGTACTTC.

V and J are TRBV5-1 and TRBJ1-1, with 8 bases fitting TRBD1. In germline, CDR1 is SGHRS, CDR2 YFSETQ. Unmatched junction bases numbered 1, after V lost 0 bases and J lost 3 bases. This CDR3 has 14 amino acids. CDR3 in amino acids: CASSLGQGYTEAFF. The CDR3 DNA sequence: TGCGCCAGCAGCTTGGGACAGGGGTACACTGAAGCTTTCTTT.